This TCR beta chain was found in a study of cytomegalovirus exposure and HLA in healthy donors. Study findings and constraints: Some TCR beta chains (approximately 180 of them) were listed as cytomegalovirus-associated.

The PCR contained 60 Vbeta and 13 Jbeta primers. The repertoire was sequenced with immunoSEQ multiplex PCR; TCRdb's copy has only in-frame clones and lacks some. The sample includes some 90,000 clones, around four fifths of them seen just once. V was shortened by 0 bases and J by 6 bases, with 9 bases between the two germline ends. Germline V lookup: CDR1 SGHTA, CDR2 FQGTGA. This CDR3 contains 13 residues. This clone showed up just once. Its antigen is not known. The V call is TRBV7-3, the J call TRBJ2-7; D perhaps matches TRBD2 (6 bases). This receptor was identified in a boy aged 5 to 17 in good health and CMV-seronegative. Sequencing was carried out using PBMCs. CDR3 region: CASSLTRGSEQYF. In nucleotides, the CDR3 is TGTGCCAGCAGCTTAACGCGGGGTAGCGAGCAGTACTTC. Full variable domain (outside the CDR3, taken from reference TRBV7-3 and TRBJ2-7): GAGVSQTPSNKVTEKGKYVELRCDPISGHTALYWYRQSLGQGPEFLIYFQGTGAADDSGLPNDRFFAVRPEGSVSTLKIQRTERGDSAVYLCASSLTRGSEQYFGPGTRLTVT.